These T cell receptor beta chains were read from a single sample in a study of T-cell reconstitution after alpha-beta-depleted transplantation in children. TCRdb called the PCR reads again in MiXCR, with one record for every CDR3 protein. The sample lists about 110,000 distinct CDR3 sequences; 6.4% were seen once. Sequenced here: PBMCs, mostly from graft donor cells, sampled 360 days after TCRalphabeta/CD19-depleted stem cell transplant. The receptors were gathered from a male patient aged 2 to 9 who had a stem cell transplant for acute lymphoblastic leukemia, so the T cells may come from the graft donor. CDR3s include the opening cysteine and the closing phenylalanine or tryptophan. A D gene is named only where the DNA matches it firmly. Some rows have no size entry. The others give once, few or many, or a class for an expanded clone.

J | size | D | V | DNA | CDR3
TRBJ2-1 | many | - | TRBV6-1 | TGTGCCAGCACCCGTGGTGGCGGGATTAGCAATGAGCAGTTCTTC | CASTRGGGISNEQFF
TRBJ2-1 | - | - | TRBV24-1 | TGTGCCACCAGTGATCCCCCCAGTCCTGAGCAGTTCTTC | CATSDPPSPEQFF
TRBJ2-4 | many | - | TRBV25-1 | TGTGCCAGCAGTGAAGCATCAGGAGGCTTCATTCAGTACTTC | CASSEASGGFIQYF
TRBJ2-7 | many | - | TRBV9 | TGTGCCAGCAGCGTAGGGAAAGTTGGGGAGCAGTACTTC | CASSVGKVGEQYF
TRBJ2-6 | many | TRBD2 | TRBV10-3 | TGTGCCATCAGTGAGCCGGGCGCTAGCGGTTCTCTCTCTGGGGCCAACGTCCTGACTTTC | CAISEPGASGSLSGANVLTF
TRBJ1-2 | - | - | TRBV6-5 | TGTGCCAGCAGTTACTCAGACTCTAACTATGGCTACACCTTC | CASSYSDSNYGYTF
TRBJ2-7 | many | - | TRBV20-1 | TGCAGTGCTAGAACACTAGTTCGCTATCCTGGGGCCTACGAGCAGTACTTC | CSARTLVRYPGAYEQYF
TRBJ2-4 | few | - | TRBV24-1 | TGTGCCACCAGTGACTCTGGTACACTAGCCAAAAACATTCAGTACTTC | CATSDSGTLAKNIQYF
TRBJ2-7 | many | TRBD2 | TRBV28 | TGTGCCAGCAGTTCTTCTCGGGAGGGGCTCTACGAGCAGTACTTC | CASSSSREGLYEQYF
TRBJ2-5 | few | TRBD1 | TRBV27 | TGTGCCAGCAGTTTCCGGGACAGGGGAGGCGAGACCCAGTACTTC | CASSFRDRGGETQYF
TRBJ1-4 | few | TRBD1 | TRBV3-1 | TGTGCCAGCAGCCCCAGGGACAGGGGCTGGAGTGAAAAACTGTTTTTT | CASSPRDRGWSEKLFF